This is a list of T cell receptor beta chains from one sample in a study of response to subunit inactivated influenza vaccine. TCRdb reprocessed the RT-PCR reads via MiXCR and lists one record per CDR3 protein. This sample has some 540,000 distinct CDR3 sequences, with roughly 25% found just once. Separately, the same data were catalogued under a study of T cells expressing NK-cell markers.

Source: CD4+ T cells sorted from PBMCs, taken roughly 12 days after vaccination. These TCRs come from a man aged 50 to 60 who received an inactivated influenza vaccine. CDR3s include the opening cysteine and the closing phenylalanine or tryptophan. Each record gives: clone size, D gene, V gene, J gene, CDR3 DNA, CDR3 protein. A D gene is named only where the DNA matches it firmly. Clone sizes are given selectively: once, few, many, or a class where the clone is expanded.

>few|-|TRBV11-2|TRBJ2-3
TGTGCCAGCAGCTTAGATCTGGCGGGGCGCACAGATACGCAGTATTTT
CASSLDLAGRTDTQYF
>-|-|TRBV21-1|TRBJ2-5
TGTGCCAGCAGCAAAGCATGGGACACTGGGGAGACCCAGTACTTC
CASSKAWDTGETQYF
>few|-|TRBV5-1|TRBJ2-2
TGCGCCAGCAGCTTATTAACAGCTAGGAACACCGGGGAGCTGTTTTTT
CASSLLTARNTGELFF
>-|-|TRBV6-5|TRBJ2-3
TGTGCCAGCAGTTACGTGGGAAGCACAGATACGCAGTATTTT
CASSYVGSTDTQYF
>many|-|TRBV5-5|TRBJ2-7
TGTGCCAGCAGCTCGACGCGGACAGTCTCCTACGAGCAGTACTTC
CASSSTRTVSYEQYF
>few|TRBD1|TRBV11-2|TRBJ2-3
TGTGCCAGCAGTGAGGGGGACAGGGTCCCCGATACGCAGTATTTT
CASSEGDRVPDTQYF
>many|-|TRBV20-1|TRBJ2-3
TGCAGTGCTCACGGGTCCGGCACAGATACGCAGTATTTT
CSAHGSGTDTQYF
>-|TRBD2|TRBV20-1|TRBJ2-7
TGCAGTGCTCATGGACTAGCGGCCACCCGCGAGCAGTACTTC
CSAHGLAATREQYF
>-|TRBD1|TRBV20-1|TRBJ2-3
TGCAGTGCTAGAGATGGGACAGGGAGCACAGATACGCAGTATTTT
CSARDGTGSTDTQYF
>-|-|TRBV20-1|TRBJ2-1
TGCAGTGCCTCAAAACCGGGACGGAGATACAATGAGCAGTTCTTC
CSASKPGRRYNEQFF
>-|-|TRBV28|TRBJ1-2
TGTGCCAGCAGTCCGACGGGACGGGTCTATGGCTACACCTTC
CASSPTGRVYGYTF
>few|TRBD1|TRBV6-1|TRBJ1-2
TGTGCCAGCAGATCACAGGGGGCGCAAGGCTATGGCTACACCTTC
CASRSQGAQGYGYTF
>once|-|TRBV30|TRBJ2-7
TGTGCCTGGAGGAGAACCGGGAGAGCCTACGAGCAGTACTTC
CAWRRTGRAYEQYF
>few|-|TRBV12-3/TRBV12-4|TRBJ2-7
TGTGCCAGCAGTTTATACAAGGCCTACGAGCAGTACTTC
CASSLYKAYEQYF
>-|-|TRBV10-2|TRBJ2-1
TGCGCCAGCAGTTGGGGGGTGTATGAGCAGTTCTTC
CASSWGVYEQFF
>-|-|TRBV19|TRBJ1-1
TGTGCCAGTAGAGACTCGGGCCCAACCGGGGCTTTCTTT
CASRDSGPTGAFF
>-|-|TRBV7-2|TRBJ2-1
TGTGCCAGCAGGCGAGGCAGCAGCAATGAGCAGTTCTTC
CASRRGSSNEQFF
>-|TRBD1|TRBV5-1|TRBJ2-5
TGCGCCAGCAGCTTGGAGAACAGGGGGTCAGAGACCCAGTACTTC
CASSLENRGSETQYF
>few|-|TRBV5-5|TRBJ2-7
TGTGCCAGCAGTTTTGACCGCTACGAGCAGTACTTC
CASSFDRYEQYF
>-|-|TRBV11-2|TRBJ1-4
TGTGCCAGCAGCCGGCCGGGGGCAGTTAATGAAAAACTGTTTTTT
CASSRPGAVNEKLFF
>many|-|TRBV9|TRBJ1-6
TGTGCCAGCAGCGTCGCAGGGGATAATTCACCCCTCCACTTT
CASSVAGDNSPLHF
>few|TRBD2|TRBV6-1|TRBJ2-5
TGTGCCAGCAGTCAAGCGGGGTTCCAAGAGACCCAGTACTTC
CASSQAGFQETQYF
>-|-|TRBV20-1|TRBJ1-1
TGCAGTGCTAGGGCCGGTCCGGGGCTGAGCACTGAAGCTTTCTTT
CSARAGPGLSTEAFF
>-|TRBD1|TRBV15|TRBJ2-1
TGTGCCACCAGCAGAGATTGGGCAGGGGGTAGGAATGAGCAGTTCTTC
CATSRDWAGGRNEQFF